The rows below give T cell receptor beta chains drawn from one sample of a study of T cells expressing NK-cell markers. With the 5' RACE reads reprocessed, TCRdb shows one record per CDR3 protein and no DNA. The sample table sets out about 540,000 distinct CDR3 sequences. Input material: blood T cells: a sorted CD56 or NKG2C T cell subset, CD4+ or CD8+ T cells, or bulk PBMC T cells (not recorded which). The receptor set was obtained from a man aged 18-30 years in good health. Both conserved end residues are part of each CDR3. Each record gives: V gene, J gene, CDR3 protein.

V: TRBV15
J: TRBJ2-2
CDR3: CATRARDTGELFF

V: TRBV12-3/TRBV12-4
J: TRBJ1-3
CDR3: CASRPSESSGNTIYF

V: TRBV20-1
J: TRBJ2-5
CDR3: CRGTGAQETQYF

V: TRBV5-1
J: TRBJ2-1
CDR3: CASSGVGLGVHEQFF

V: TRBV30
J: TRBJ2-2
CDR3: CAWSVDVGTGELFF

V: TRBV27
J: TRBJ2-1
CDR3: CATSAGGPVEQFF

V: TRBV6-1
J: TRBJ2-1
CDR3: CASIRRGDSYNEQFF

V: TRBV4-1
J: TRBJ1-5
CDR3: CASSHGEDQHF

V: TRBV7-2
J: TRBJ2-1
CDR3: CASSPTLLEQFF

V: TRBV6-1
J: TRBJ2-2
CDR3: CAAGIRGTGELFF

V: TRBV6-5
J: TRBJ2-1
CDR3: CASSYSRAGGNNEQFF

V: TRBV19
J: TRBJ1-5
CDR3: CASTWTGGQPQHF

V: TRBV20-1
J: TRBJ2-1
CDR3: CSARTGLGTGNEQFF

V: TRBV20-1
J: TRBJ2-5
CDR3: CSASESASGRGETQYF

V: TRBV2
J: TRBJ1-6
CDR3: CASSGGLLEPLHF

V: TRBV2
J: TRBJ2-4
CDR3: CASSGENIQYF

V: TRBV6-5
J: TRBJ1-1
CDR3: CASSIRTGQGEAFF

V: TRBV6-5
J: TRBJ2-1
CDR3: CASSYLAMDEQFF

V: TRBV12-3/TRBV12-4
J: TRBJ2-1
CDR3: CASSTTGTRRSYNEQFF

V: TRBV5-1
J: TRBJ2-1
CDR3: CASSSERELFF

V: TRBV6-1
J: TRBJ1-6
CDR3: CASAIQGNNNSPLHF

V: TRBV6-1
J: TRBJ1-6
CDR3: CASTKGLGGSSPLHF

V: TRBV11-2
J: TRBJ1-2
CDR3: CASSLKQGGGYTF

V: TRBV20-1
J: TRBJ2-7
CDR3: CSANRGDPYEQYF

V: TRBV6-6
J: TRBJ1-2
CDR3: CASTPTVRKGYTF

V: TRBV7-9
J: TRBJ2-1
CDR3: CASSLGGAGGASEQFF

V: TRBV5-1
J: TRBJ2-2
CDR3: CASNAGRNTGELFF

V: TRBV18
J: TRBJ2-3
CDR3: CASSPRVQSSTDTQYF

V: TRBV27
J: TRBJ2-3
CDR3: CASSPRLAGHTDTQYF

V: TRBV10-3
J: TRBJ2-3
CDR3: CAISESTGFSTDTQYF

V: TRBV12-3/TRBV12-4
J: TRBJ2-5
CDR3: CASSPPGQGARETQYF

V: TRBV5-8
J: TRBJ2-1
CDR3: CASSLRAGQTGNEQFF

V: TRBV7-7
J: TRBJ2-1
CDR3: CASSTRYGTNSYNEQFF

V: TRBV12-3/TRBV12-4
J: TRBJ2-2
CDR3: CASSFRAGLTGELFF

V: TRBV2
J: TRBJ2-7
CDR3: CASRVSGTHTYEQYF

V: TRBV6-1
J: TRBJ2-3
CDR3: CASSDRPDTQYF

V: TRBV4-1
J: TRBJ2-3
CDR3: CASSQDGRAGGPDTQYF

V: TRBV6-1
J: TRBJ2-5
CDR3: CADRSILGLPKETQYF

V: TRBV5-6
J: TRBJ1-5
CDR3: CASSQSPQGGAQHF

V: TRBV5-1
J: TRBJ1-1
CDR3: CASSWRDMNTEAFF

V: TRBV9
J: TRBJ2-1
CDR3: CASSVSLAGDDEQFF

V: TRBV11-3
J: TRBJ2-2
CDR3: CASSQYGQITGELFF

V: TRBV25-1
J: TRBJ2-1
CDR3: CASSGSLVGGQFF

V: TRBV6-1
J: TRBJ1-5
CDR3: CASGPTGGIDQPQHF